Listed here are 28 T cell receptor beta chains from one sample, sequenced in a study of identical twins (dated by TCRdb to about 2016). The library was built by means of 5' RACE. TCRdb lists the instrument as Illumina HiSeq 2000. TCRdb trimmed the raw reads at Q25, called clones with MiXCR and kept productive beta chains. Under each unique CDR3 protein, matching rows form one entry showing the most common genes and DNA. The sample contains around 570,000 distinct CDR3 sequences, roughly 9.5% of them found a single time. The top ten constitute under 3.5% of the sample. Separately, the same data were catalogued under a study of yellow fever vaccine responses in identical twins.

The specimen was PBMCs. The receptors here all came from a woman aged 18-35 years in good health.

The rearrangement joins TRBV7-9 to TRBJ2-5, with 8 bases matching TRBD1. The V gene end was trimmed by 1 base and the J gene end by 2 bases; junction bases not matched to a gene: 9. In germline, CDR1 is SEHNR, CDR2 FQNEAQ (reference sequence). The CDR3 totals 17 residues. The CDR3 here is CASSLDRTGLGQETQYF. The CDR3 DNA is TGTGCCAGCAGCTTAGACAGGACAGGGTTAGGACAAGAGACCCAGTACTTC.

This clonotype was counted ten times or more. The CDR3 DNA is TGTGCCACCAGTGACGGACAGGGATACAATGAGCAGTTCTTC. Translation: CATSDGQGYNEQFF. The chain recombines TRBV24-1 with TRBJ2-1; 8 bases agree with TRBD1. Losses at the gene ends were 4 bases for V and 4 bases for J; bases not matched to a gene: 2. Germline V CDR1 and CDR2: KGHDR, SFDVKD. The CDR3 loop spans 14 amino acids.

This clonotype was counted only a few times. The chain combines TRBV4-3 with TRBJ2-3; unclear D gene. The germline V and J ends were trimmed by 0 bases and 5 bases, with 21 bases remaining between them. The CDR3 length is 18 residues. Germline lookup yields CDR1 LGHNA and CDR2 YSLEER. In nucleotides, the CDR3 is TGCGCCAGCAGCCAAGATCGTACAGAACTGTGGAACTTAGATACGCAGTATTTT. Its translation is CASSQDRTELWNLDTQYF.

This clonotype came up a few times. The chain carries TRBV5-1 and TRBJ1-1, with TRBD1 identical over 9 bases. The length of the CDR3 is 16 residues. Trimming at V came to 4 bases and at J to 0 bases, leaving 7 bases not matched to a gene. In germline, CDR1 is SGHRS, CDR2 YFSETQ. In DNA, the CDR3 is TGCGCCAGCAGCGAGGGACAGGGATCCTTGAACACTGAAGCTTTCTTT. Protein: CASSEGQGSLNTEAFF.

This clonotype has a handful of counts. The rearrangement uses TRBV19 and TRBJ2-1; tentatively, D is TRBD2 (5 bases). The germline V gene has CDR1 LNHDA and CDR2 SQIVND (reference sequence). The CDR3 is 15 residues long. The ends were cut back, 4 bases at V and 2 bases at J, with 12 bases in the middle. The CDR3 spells CASSTRELAYNEQFF. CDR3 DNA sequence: TGTGCCAGTAGTACAAGGGAGTTGGCCTACAATGAGCAGTTCTTC.

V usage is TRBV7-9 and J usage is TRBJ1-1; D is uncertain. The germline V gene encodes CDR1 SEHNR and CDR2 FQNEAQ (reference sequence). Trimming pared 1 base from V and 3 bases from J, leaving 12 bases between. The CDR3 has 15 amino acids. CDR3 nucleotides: TGTGCCAGCAGCTTAGGACTAACGTTGGACACTGAAGCTTTCTTT. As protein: CASSLGLTLDTEAFF.

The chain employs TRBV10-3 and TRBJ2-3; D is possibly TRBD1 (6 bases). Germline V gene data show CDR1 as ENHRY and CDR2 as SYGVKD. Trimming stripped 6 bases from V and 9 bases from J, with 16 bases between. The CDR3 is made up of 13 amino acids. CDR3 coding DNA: TGTGCCATCAGGGGGGAAATGAGGGGGACGCAGTATTTT. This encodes CAIRGEMRGTQYF.

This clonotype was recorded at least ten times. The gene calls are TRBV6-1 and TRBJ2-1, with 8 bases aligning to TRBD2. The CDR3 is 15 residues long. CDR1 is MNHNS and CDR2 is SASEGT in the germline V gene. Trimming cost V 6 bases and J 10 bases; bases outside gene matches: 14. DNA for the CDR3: TGTGCCAGCAGCCGTGGACTAGCCACCCCTCTGGAGCAGTTCTTC. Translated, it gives CASSRGLATPLEQFF.

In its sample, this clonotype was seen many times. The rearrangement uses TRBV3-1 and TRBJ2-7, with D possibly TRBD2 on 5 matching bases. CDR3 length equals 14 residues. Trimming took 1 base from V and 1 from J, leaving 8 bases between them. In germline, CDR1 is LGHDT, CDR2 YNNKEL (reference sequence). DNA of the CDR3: TGTGCCAGCAGCCAAGTAGAGGGATCCTACGAGCAGTACTTC. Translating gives CASSQVEGSYEQYF.

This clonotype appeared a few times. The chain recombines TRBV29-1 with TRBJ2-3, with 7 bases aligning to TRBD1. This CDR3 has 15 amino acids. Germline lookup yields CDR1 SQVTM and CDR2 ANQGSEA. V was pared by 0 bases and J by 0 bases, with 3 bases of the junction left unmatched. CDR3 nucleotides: TGCAGCGTTGAAGAGGGGACAGCAAGCACAGATACGCAGTATTTT. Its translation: CSVEEGTASTDTQYF.

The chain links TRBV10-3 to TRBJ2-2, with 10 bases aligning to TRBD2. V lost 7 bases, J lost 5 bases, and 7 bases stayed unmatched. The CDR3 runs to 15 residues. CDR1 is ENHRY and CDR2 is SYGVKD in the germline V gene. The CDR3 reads CAIMLAGGGTGELFF. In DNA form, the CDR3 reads TGTGCCATCATGTTAGCGGGAGGAGGGACCGGGGAGCTGTTTTTT.

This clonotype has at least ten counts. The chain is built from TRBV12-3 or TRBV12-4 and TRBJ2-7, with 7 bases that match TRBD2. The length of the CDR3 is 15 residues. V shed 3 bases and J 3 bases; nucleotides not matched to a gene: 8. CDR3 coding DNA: TGTGCCAGCAGTTTGACGCGGGAGTTCATCTACGAGCAGTACTTC. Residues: CASSLTREFIYEQYF.

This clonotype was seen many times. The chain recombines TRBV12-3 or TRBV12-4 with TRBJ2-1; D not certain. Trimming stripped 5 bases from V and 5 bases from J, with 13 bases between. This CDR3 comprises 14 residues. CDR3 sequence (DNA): TGTGCCAGCAGTCGGATCCCTAATGACAATGAGCAGTTCTTC. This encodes CASSRIPNDNEQFF.

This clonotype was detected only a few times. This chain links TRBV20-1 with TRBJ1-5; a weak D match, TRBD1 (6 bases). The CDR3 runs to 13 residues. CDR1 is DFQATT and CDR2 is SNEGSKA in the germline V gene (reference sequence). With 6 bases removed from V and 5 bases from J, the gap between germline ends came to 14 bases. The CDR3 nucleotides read TGCAGTGCAGAGCAGGGGTTGGATCAGCCCCAGCATTTT. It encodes CSAEQGLDQPQHF.

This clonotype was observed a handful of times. The CDR3 DNA reads TGCAGTGTTACGACTAGCGGCTTGGGGACCCAGTACTTC. Translation gives CSVTTSGLGTQYF. The chain recombines TRBV20-1 with TRBJ2-5, with TRBD2 matching over 9 bases. The germline gives CDR1 DFQATT, CDR2 SNEGSKA (reference sequence). The CDR3 runs to 13 residues. Losses at the gene ends were 7 bases for V and 7 bases for J; bases not matched to a gene: 10.

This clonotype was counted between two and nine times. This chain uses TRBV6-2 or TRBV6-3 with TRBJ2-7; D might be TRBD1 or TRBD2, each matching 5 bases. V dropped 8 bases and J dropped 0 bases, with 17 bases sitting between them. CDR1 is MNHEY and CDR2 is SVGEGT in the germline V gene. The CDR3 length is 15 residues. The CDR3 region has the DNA TGTGCCAGCTGTAAATTCCGGGACGCCTCCTACGAGCAGTACTTC. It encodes CASCKFRDASYEQYF.

The DNA for the CDR3 is TGCAGTGTAGAATCCACCAGATCCTCCACCTACGAGCAGTACTTC. As protein: CSVESTRSSTYEQYF. The V gene is TRBV20-1, the J gene TRBJ2-7, with D hard to call. This CDR3 region has 15 residues. With 7 bases removed from V and 2 bases from J, the gap between germline ends came to 21 bases. Germline V CDR1 and CDR2: DFQATT, SNEGSKA (reference sequence).

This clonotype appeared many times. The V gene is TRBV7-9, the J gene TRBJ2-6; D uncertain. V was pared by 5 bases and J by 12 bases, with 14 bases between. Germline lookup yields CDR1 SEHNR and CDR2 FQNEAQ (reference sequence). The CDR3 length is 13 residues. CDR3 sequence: CASSPGLRVVLTF. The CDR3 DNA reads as TGTGCCAGCAGCCCTGGCCTAAGGGTCGTCCTGACTTTC.

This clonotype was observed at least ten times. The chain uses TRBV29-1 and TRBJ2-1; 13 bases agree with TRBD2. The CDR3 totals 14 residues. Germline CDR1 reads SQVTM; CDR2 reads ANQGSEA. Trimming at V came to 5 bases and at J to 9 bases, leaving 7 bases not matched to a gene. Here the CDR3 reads CSVTGTSGMGEQFF. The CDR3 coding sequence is TGCAGCGTTACCGGGACTAGCGGGATGGGTGAGCAGTTCTTC.

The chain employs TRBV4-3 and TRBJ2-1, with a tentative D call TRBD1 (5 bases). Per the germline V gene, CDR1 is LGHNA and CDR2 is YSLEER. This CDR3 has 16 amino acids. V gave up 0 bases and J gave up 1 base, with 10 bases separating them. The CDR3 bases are TGCGCCAGCAGCCAAGATCTCCAGGGTTCCTACAATGAGCAGTTCTTC. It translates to CASSQDLQGSYNEQFF.

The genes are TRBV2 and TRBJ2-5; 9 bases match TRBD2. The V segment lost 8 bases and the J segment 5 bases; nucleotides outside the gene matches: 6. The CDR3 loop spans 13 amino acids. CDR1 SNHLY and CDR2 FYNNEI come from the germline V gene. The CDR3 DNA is TGTGCCAGCTTCGCGGGGGGGCCGGAGACCCAGTACTTC. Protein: CASFAGGPETQYF. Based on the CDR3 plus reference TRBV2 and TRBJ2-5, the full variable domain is EPEVTQTPSHQVTQMGQEVILRCVPISNHLYFYWYRQILGQKVEFLVSFYNNEISEKSEIFDDQFSVERPDGSNFTLKIRSTKLEDSAMYFCASFAGGPETQYFGPGTRLLVL.

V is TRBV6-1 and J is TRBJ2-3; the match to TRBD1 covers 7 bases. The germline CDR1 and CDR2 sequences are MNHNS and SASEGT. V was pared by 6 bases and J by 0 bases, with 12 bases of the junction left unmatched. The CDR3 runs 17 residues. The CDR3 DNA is TGTGCCAGCAGCAAAGAGAGGACAGGAGTGAGCACAGATACGCAGTATTTT. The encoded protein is CASSKERTGVSTDTQYF.

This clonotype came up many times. The CDR3 protein is CASRPRGRETSTDTQYF. The CDR3 DNA follows: TGCGCCAGCAGGCCAAGGGGACGGGAGACTAGCACAGATACGCAGTATTTT. The chain joins TRBV5-1 to TRBJ2-3; D may be TRBD2 (6 bases). CDR1 SGHRS and CDR2 YFSETQ come from the germline V gene. CDR3 length: 17 amino acids. V dropped 5 bases and J dropped 0 bases, with 19 bases sitting between them.

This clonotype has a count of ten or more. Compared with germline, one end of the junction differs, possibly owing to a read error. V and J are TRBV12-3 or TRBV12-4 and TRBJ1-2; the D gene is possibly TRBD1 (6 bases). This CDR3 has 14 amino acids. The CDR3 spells CASSIAGTKYGYTF. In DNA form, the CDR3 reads TGTGCCAGCAGTATAGCCGGGACAAAGTATGGCTACACCTTC.

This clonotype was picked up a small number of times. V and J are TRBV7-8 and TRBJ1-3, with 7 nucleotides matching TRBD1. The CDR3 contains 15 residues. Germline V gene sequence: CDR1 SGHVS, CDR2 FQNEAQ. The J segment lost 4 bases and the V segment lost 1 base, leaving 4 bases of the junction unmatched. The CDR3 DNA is TGTGCCAGCAGCTTAGGAGGGGGCTGGGGAAACACCATATATTTT. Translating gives CASSLGGGWGNTIYF.

The DNA of the CDR3 is TGTGCCATCAGCCAGACAGATTCTGGTATGGACCGCACCATATATTTT. It yields the protein CAISQTDSGMDRTIYF. The chain carries TRBV10-3 and TRBJ1-3; D perhaps matches TRBD1 (5 bases). The CDR3 loop spans 16 amino acids. Looked up from germline, CDR1 is ENHRY and CDR2 is SYGVKD. Trimming removed 6 bases at V and 9 bases at J, with 24 bases between.

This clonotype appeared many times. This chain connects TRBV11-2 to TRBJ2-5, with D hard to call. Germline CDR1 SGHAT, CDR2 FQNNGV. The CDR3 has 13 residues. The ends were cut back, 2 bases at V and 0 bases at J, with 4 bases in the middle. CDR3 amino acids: CASSLSYQETQYF. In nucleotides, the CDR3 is TGTGCCAGCAGCTTAAGCTACCAAGAGACCCAGTACTTC.

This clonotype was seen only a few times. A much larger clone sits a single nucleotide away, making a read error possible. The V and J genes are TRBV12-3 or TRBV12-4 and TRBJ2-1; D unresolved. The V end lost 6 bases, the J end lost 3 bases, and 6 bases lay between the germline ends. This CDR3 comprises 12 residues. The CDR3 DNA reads TGTGCCAGCAGCATGGACTACAATGAGCAGTTCTTC. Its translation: CASSMDYNEQFF.